This entry describes one TCR beta chain. This record comes from a study of T cell changes during pregnancy in multiple sclerosis. Sequenced by immunoSEQ multiplex PCR; TCRdb stores in-frame clones only, minus some. In the table there are more than 65,000 clones, about 95% of which are singletons. In germline, CDR1 is SGHRS, CDR2 YFSETQ. There are 13 residues in the CDR3. Trimming cost V 0 bases and J 8 bases, with 10 bases left between them. Sequencing used peripheral blood, obtained in the second trimester of pregnancy. The rearrangement uses TRBV5-1 and TRBJ2-3; the D is unclear. This sequence originates from a female donor with multiple sclerosis, enrolled in a pregnancy study. Here the CDR3 DNA reads TGCGCCAGCAGCTTGGCTAGATTAAGTACGCAGTATTTT. This gives the protein CASSLARLSTQYF.